This T cell receptor (beta chain) was sequenced during a study of shared clonotypes between healthy human individuals. The assay used deep level. The protocol was immunoSEQ multiplex PCR, while the TCRdb copy is restricted to in-frame clones and leaves out a portion. The table has more than 2 million clones, roughly 93% seen once; the top ten hold less than 2%. Findings and limits, study-wide: What limited the represented genetic and exposure-history diversity was the small number of donors. Generally, naive subsets (rather than memory subsets) showed larger estimated richness. Tissue TCR repertoires likely differ from these blood-only repertoires.

Note on this clone: Its antigen is as yet unknown.

Naive CD8 isolation took CD45RO-negative cells positively selected for CCR7 and excluded terminally differentiated effector memory CD45RA+ cells. Germline V gives CDR1 SGHVS, CDR2 FNYEAQ. The CDR3 contains 17 residues. Trimming removed 5 bases at V and 0 bases at J, with 16 bases between. Specimen: naive CD8+ T cells from PBMCs. The clonotype was recovered from a man between 18 and 35 years old in good health. Some clones in this sample may be carry-over from other donors' samples. The rearrangement uses TRBV7-6 and TRBJ1-4, with D possibly being TRBD1 (5 bases). DNA of the CDR3: TGTGCCAGCAGCCCAGACGGGGGACCGGCAACTAATGAAAAACTGTTTTTT. Amino acids: CASSPDGGPATNEKLFF.